Below are 31 T cell receptor beta chains sequenced from a single sample in a study of regulatory T cells in long-lasting Graves disease. Time point defined: newly diagnosed GD, antithyroid drugs for less than 3 months. From RNA extracted from PBMCs, the TCR library was made. To make TCR beta libraries, researchers used iRepertoire HTBI primers and Arm-PCR of CDR3 regions. TCRdb passed the multiplex PCR reads through MiXCR, listing each CDR3 protein once. The data hold about 460,000 distinct CDR3 sequences, with around 15% observed a single time. These data are also associated with another study on T cells in Graves' hyperthyroidism and ophthalmopathy.

Material: peripheral blood mononuclear cells (PBMCs), obtained at new diagnosis, from a patient treated with antithyroid drugs. These receptors were taken from a woman aged 50 to 60 with Graves disease.

Only a few counts were recorded for this clonotype. The chain has TRBV5-4 and TRBJ2-7; 8 bases align to TRBD2. In germline, CDR1 is SGHNT, CDR2 YYREEE (reference sequence). J lost 4 bases, V lost 3 bases, and 6 bases had no gene match. The CDR3 is made up of 14 amino acids. The CDR3 loop is CASSSAGASYEQYF. CDR3 DNA: TGTGCCAGCAGCTCAGCGGGGGCCTCTTACGAGCAGTACTTC.

This clonotype was picked up one time. The V and J genes are TRBV19 and TRBJ1-5; no firm D call. The CDR3 is 14 amino acids. V was trimmed by 0 bases and J by 3 bases, leaving 6 bases between them. Germline CDR1 LNHDA, CDR2 SQIVND (reference sequence). CDR3 residues: CASSIEGFNQPQHF. As DNA, the CDR3 is TGTGCCAGTAGTATAGAGGGTTTCAATCAGCCCCAGCATTTT.

The chain couples TRBV19 to TRBJ1-2; TRBD1 might be the D (5 bases). The CDR3 length is 14 residues. Germline CDR1 is LNHDA and CDR2 is SQIVND (reference sequence). Trimming pared 8 bases from V and 1 base from J, leaving 14 bases between. The CDR3 loop is CASVPGNYNYGYTF. The CDR3 DNA follows: TGTGCCAGTGTCCCAGGGAACTATAACTATGGCTACACCTTC.

This clonotype was seen more than once but under ten times. This sequence joins TRBV19 and TRBJ1-4; 8 bases match TRBD1. V shed 7 bases and J 5 bases; nucleotides not matched to a gene: 9. This CDR3 comprises 15 residues. CDR1 and CDR2 from the germline V gene are LNHDA and SQIVND (reference sequence). CDR3: CASIGQGGGNEKLFF. For the CDR3, the DNA is TGTGCCAGTATCGGACAGGGCGGAGGGAATGAAAAACTGTTTTTT.

J is TRBJ1-3 and V is TRBV30; the D is unclear. This CDR3 has 17 amino acids. The germline gives CDR1 GTSNPN, CDR2 SVGIG (reference sequence). V dropped 0 bases and J dropped 0 bases, with 15 bases sitting between them. Written as DNA, the CDR3 is TGTGCCTGGAGTGTAATTGGAGGACCGATCTCTGGAAACACCATATATTTT. Translation: CAWSVIGGPISGNTIYF.

Turning to this clonotype: This could be a read error, since a much larger clone is one nucleotide away. This chain connects TRBV7-7 to TRBJ2-5; TRBD1 is a possible D gene (6 bases). CDR3 length: 13 residues. The V gene lost 5 bases and the J gene lost 1 base, with 8 bases spanning the gap. Germline CDR1 reads SSHAT; CDR2 reads FNYEAQ (reference sequence). The CDR3 DNA is TGTGCCAGCAGCCAGGACAGCCAAGAGACCCAGTACTTC. This gives the protein CASSQDSQETQYF.

This clonotype was detected many times. The chain couples TRBV20-1 to TRBJ2-1; 7 bases are shared with TRBD2. CDR1 and CDR2 from the germline V gene are DFQATT and SNEGSKA (reference sequence). The CDR3 is 15 amino acids. V shed 0 bases and J 4 bases; nucleotides not matched to a gene: 6. DNA for the CDR3: TGCAGTGCTAGAGATTGGCGGGAGAGGTACAATGAGCAGTTCTTC. Translated: CSARDWRERYNEQFF.

This clonotype appeared many times. This chain connects TRBV9 to TRBJ2-7; 9 positions match TRBD1. The V gene end was trimmed by 0 bases and the J gene end by 3 bases; junction bases not matched to a gene: 4. The CDR3 is 15 residues long. The germline gives CDR1 SGDLS, CDR2 YYNGEE. In DNA form, the CDR3 reads TGTGCCAGCAGCGTAGGGGGGACAGGGATCTACGAGCAGTACTTC. Translating it yields CASSVGGTGIYEQYF.

The gene calls are TRBV7-6 and TRBJ1-6, with 9 bases identical to TRBD1. The junction had 5 bases not matched to a gene; V was cut back by 3 bases and J by 11 bases. The CDR3 contains 14 residues. Germline assignment: CDR1 SGHVS and CDR2 FNYEAQ. In DNA, the CDR3 is TGTGCCAGCAGCTTGGGACAGGGTCAGGCACCCCTCCACTTT. Translation: CASSLGQGQAPLHF.

Comments on this clonotype: This may be a read error: a much more frequent sequence differs by one nucleotide. The chain is built from TRBV7-9 and TRBJ2-1; TRBD2 matches at 10 bases. This CDR3 has 16 amino acids. CDR1 and CDR2 from the germline V gene are SEHNR and FQNEAQ (reference sequence). The CDR3: CVSNKRAGGRVNEQFF. The DNA of the CDR3 is TGTGTCAGCAACAAACGAGCGGGAGGGCGGGTAAATGAGCAGTTCTTC.

This clonotype was counted ten times or more. The CDR3 nucleotides read TGCAGTGCCCTAAGCGGGGGGCCGGGGGAGACCCAGTACTTC. Protein: CSALSGGPGETQYF. The rearrangement links TRBV20-1 to TRBJ2-5, with TRBD2 matching over 9 bases. Germline V lookup: CDR1 DFQATT, CDR2 SNEGSKA (reference sequence). The CDR3 loop spans 14 amino acids. Unmatched junction bases numbered 10, after V lost 6 bases and J lost 5 bases.

The table lists this clonotype with a few counts. This chain connects TRBV24-1 to TRBJ1-5; 8 nucleotides line up with TRBD1. CDR1 is KGHDR, CDR2 SFDVKD, per germline. This CDR3 region has 14 residues. Germline trimming cut 5 bases from V and 5 bases from J; bases unmatched to any gene: 4. This CDR3 reads CATSVAGGDQPQHF. The DNA of the CDR3 is TGTGCCACCAGTGTTGCAGGGGGCGATCAGCCCCAGCATTTT.

This clonotype has at least ten counts. CDR3 nucleotide sequence: TGTGCCAGCAGGGATCACGGACAGGCGACGGGGGAGCAGTACTTC. It yields the protein CASRDHGQATGEQYF. The rearrangement links TRBV27 to TRBJ2-7; 7 bases fit TRBD1. Germline loops: CDR1 MNHEY, CDR2 SMNVEV (reference sequence). V shed 6 bases and J 7 bases; nucleotides not matched to a gene: 15. This CDR3 comprises 15 residues.

The chain joins TRBV28 to TRBJ2-5; TRBD2 aligns across 13 bases. The germline V gene has CDR1 MDHEN and CDR2 SYDVKM. CDR3 length equals 17 residues. Trimming took 4 bases from V and 5 from J; bases not matched to a gene: 10. In nucleotides, the CDR3 is TGTGCCAGCAGTTCAGTGTGGGAGACTAGCGGGAGGGAGACCCAGTACTTC. Translated, it gives CASSSVWETSGRETQYF.

This clonotype was seen more than once but under ten times. The rearrangement uses TRBV20-1 and TRBJ2-7, with 12 positions matching TRBD2. The CDR3 extends over 13 amino acids. In germline, CDR1 is DFQATT, CDR2 SNEGSKA (reference sequence). After removal of 7 bases from V and 6 bases from J, the junction contained 7 bases not matched to a gene. The CDR3 loop is CSGVTSGSSEQYF. The CDR3 DNA follows: TGCAGTGGCGTGACTAGCGGGAGTTCCGAGCAGTACTTC.

The table lists this clonotype with many counts. The chain couples TRBV28 to TRBJ2-1; 9 bases map to TRBD2. The germline CDR1 and CDR2 sequences are MDHEN and SYDVKM. J was trimmed by 8 bases and V by 2 bases; bases with no gene match: 4. The CDR3 is made up of 14 amino acids. CDR3 nucleotides: TGTGCCAGCAGTTTAGCGGGAGGGCCTGATGAGCAGTTCTTC. This codes for CASSLAGGPDEQFF.

In its sample, this clonotype was seen many times. CDR3 DNA sequence: TGCGCCAGCAGCTTGGACAGCGGGACGTACAATGAGCAGTTCTTC. It codes for CASSLDSGTYNEQFF. The chain employs TRBV5-1 and TRBJ2-1; 7 positions match TRBD2. Germline assignment: CDR1 SGHRS and CDR2 YFSETQ. This CDR3 is 15 amino acids long. Unmatched junction bases numbered 4, after V lost 0 bases and J lost 4 bases.

This clonotype has ten or more counts. The CDR3 loop reads CASSFLGSSSGVSYEQYF. The CDR3 DNA is TGTGCCAGCAGTTTCCTGGGGAGCTCTAGCGGAGTATCCTACGAGCAGTACTTC. The gene calls are TRBV27 and TRBJ2-7, with TRBD2 matching over 7 bases. The CDR3 has 18 amino acids. V lost 3 bases to trimming and J lost 1 base; unmatched junction nucleotides: 15. CDR1 is MNHEY and CDR2 is SMNVEV in the germline V gene (reference sequence).

This clonotype was found a few times. The junction departs from the called germline gene at one end, perhaps through a read error. The rearrangement joins TRBV10-3 to TRBJ1-3; D gene uncertain. The CDR3 has 14 amino acids. From germline, CDR1 is ENHRY and CDR2 SYGVKD. CDR3 residues: CAISDGSSENTIYF. The CDR3 DNA sequence: TGTGCCATCAGCGACGGATCCTCTGAAAACACCATATATTTT.

This clonotype came up a few times. The chain links TRBV19 to TRBJ2-7; 13 bases line up with TRBD2. Trimming removed 6 bases from V and 6 bases from J; junction bases left unmatched: 11. Germline V gene data show CDR1 as LNHDA and CDR2 as SQIVND (reference sequence). CDR3 length: 16 residues. CDR3 protein: CASRDTGTSGKFEQYF. CDR3 in DNA: TGTGCCAGTAGGGACACCGGGACTAGCGGGAAGTTCGAGCAGTACTTC.

This clonotype was recorded many times. The V and J genes are TRBV28 and TRBJ2-7; 7 nucleotides agree with TRBD1. J was trimmed by 2 bases and V by 5 bases; bases with no gene match: 9. This CDR3 has 15 residues. In germline, CDR1 is MDHEN, CDR2 SYDVKM. CDR3 sequence: CASSSGQVGAYEQYF. CDR3 nucleotide sequence: TGTGCCAGCAGTAGTGGACAGGTGGGGGCCTACGAGCAGTACTTC.

In this sample, this clonotype turned up a few times. The chain employs TRBV4-2 and TRBJ2-7; 11 nucleotides match TRBD2. The germline V gene has CDR1 LGHNA and CDR2 YNFKEQ. Unmatched junction bases numbered 9, after V lost 6 bases and J lost 2 bases. This CDR3 is 16 amino acids long. CDR3 DNA sequence: TGTGCCAGCAGAGGAACCGGGACTAGCGGAACCTACGAGCAGTACTTC. The encoded protein is CASRGTGTSGTYEQYF.

This chain joins TRBV6-1 and TRBJ2-6; D may be TRBD2 (5 bases). Trimming left V 5 bases short and J 3 bases short, with 8 bases between. Germline lookup yields CDR1 MNHNS and CDR2 SASEGT. CDR3 length: 14 residues. The CDR3 protein is CASSTGVGANVLTF. In DNA, the CDR3 is TGTGCCAGCAGTACCGGGGTTGGGGCCAACGTCCTGACTTTC.

Concerning this clonotype: A read error likely explains this, since a far larger clone differs by one base. The V call is TRBV5-5, the J call TRBJ2-7; possibly TRBD1 for D (5 bases). The CDR3 loop spans 13 amino acids. Germline-derived CDR1 and CDR2 are SGHKS and YYEKEE (reference sequence). Here the CDR3 reads CTSSLGAPYEQYF. CDR3 coding DNA: TGTACCAGCAGTTTAGGGGCCCCCTACGAGCAGTACTTC.

This chain links TRBV6-5 with TRBJ2-3; 11 bases agree with TRBD1. Germline CDR1 is MNHEY and CDR2 is SVGAGI. V shed 4 bases and J 6 bases; nucleotides not matched to a gene: 6. This CDR3 comprises 15 residues. Written as DNA, the CDR3 is TGTGCCAGCAGTTTTTCGAGGGACAGGGGGGATACGCAGTATTTT. It encodes CASSFSRDRGDTQYF.

There are many counts of this clonotype. The V and J genes are TRBV7-3 and TRBJ2-1; tentative D call: TRBD2 (6 bases). V dropped 4 bases and J dropped 5 bases, with 12 bases sitting between them. CDR1 and CDR2 from the germline V gene are SGHTA and FQGTGA. This CDR3 comprises 14 residues. This chain's CDR3 is CASSWGLSNNEQFF. CDR3 sequence (DNA): TGTGCCAGCAGCTGGGGACTCTCGAACAATGAGCAGTTCTTC.

This clonotype occurred many times. V usage is TRBV7-3 and J usage is TRBJ1-2; no clear D gene. CDR1 SGHTA and CDR2 FQGTGA come from the germline V gene. The CDR3 is made up of 13 amino acids. V dropped 5 bases and J dropped 6 bases, with 13 bases sitting between them. The DNA of the CDR3 is TGTGCCAGCAGCCTCATGGCAGGTGATGGCTACACCTTC. This codes for CASSLMAGDGYTF.

This clonotype appeared a few times. The V and J genes are TRBV9 and TRBJ2-3, with 7 positions matching TRBD2. Germline loops: CDR1 SGDLS, CDR2 YYNGEE. The CDR3 contains 16 residues. Trimming took 0 bases from V and 0 from J; bases not matched to a gene: 4. In DNA form, the CDR3 reads TGTGCCAGCAGCGTAGGGGCGCGGGAGAGCACAGATACGCAGTATTTT. Encoded protein: CASSVGARESTDTQYF.

With respect to this clonotype: At one boundary the junction diverges from the germline segment, which might be a read error. The V and J genes are TRBV5-5 and TRBJ2-3; D call uncertain. There are 14 residues in the CDR3. Germline values: CDR1 SGHKS, CDR2 YYEKEE (reference sequence). The CDR3 loop reads CASSFEGSTDTQYF. The DNA of the CDR3 is TGCGCCAGCAGCTTCGAAGGGAGCACAGATACGCAGTATTTT.

This clonotype occurred many times. The CDR3 loop is CASCPRGRDTQYF. As DNA, the CDR3 is TGTGCCAGCTGCCCCAGGGGGCGGGATACGCAGTATTTT. The chain combines TRBV12-3 or TRBV12-4 with TRBJ2-3, with 8 bases matching TRBD1. The CDR3 extends over 13 amino acids. The junction had 7 bases not matched to a gene; V was cut back by 8 bases and J by 6 bases.

This clonotype was counted many times. The chain links TRBV5-1 to TRBJ2-1; D ambiguous. CDR3 length equals 13 residues. Germline CDR1 reads SGHRS; CDR2 reads YFSETQ. V lost 4 bases and J 2 bases, leaving 7 bases between the germline ends. CDR3 region: CASSRTPYNEQFF. CDR3 coding DNA: TGCGCCAGCAGCCGGACCCCCTACAATGAGCAGTTCTTC.